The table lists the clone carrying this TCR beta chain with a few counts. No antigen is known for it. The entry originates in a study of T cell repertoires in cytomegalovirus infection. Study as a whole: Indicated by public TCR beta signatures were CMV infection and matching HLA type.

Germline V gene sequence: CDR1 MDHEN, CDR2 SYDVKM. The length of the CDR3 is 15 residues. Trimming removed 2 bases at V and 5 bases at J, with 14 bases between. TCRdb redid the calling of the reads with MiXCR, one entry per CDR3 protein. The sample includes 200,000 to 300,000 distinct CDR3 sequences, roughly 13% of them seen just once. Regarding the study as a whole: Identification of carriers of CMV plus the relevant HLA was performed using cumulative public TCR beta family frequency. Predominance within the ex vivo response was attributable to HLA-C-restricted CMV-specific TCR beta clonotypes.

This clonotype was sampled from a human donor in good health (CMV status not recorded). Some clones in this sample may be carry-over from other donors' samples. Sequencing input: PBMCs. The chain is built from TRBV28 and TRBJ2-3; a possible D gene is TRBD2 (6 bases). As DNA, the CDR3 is TGTGCCAGCAGTTTAACGGGAGTCCCTGTAGATACGCAGTATTTT. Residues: CASSLTGVPVDTQYF.